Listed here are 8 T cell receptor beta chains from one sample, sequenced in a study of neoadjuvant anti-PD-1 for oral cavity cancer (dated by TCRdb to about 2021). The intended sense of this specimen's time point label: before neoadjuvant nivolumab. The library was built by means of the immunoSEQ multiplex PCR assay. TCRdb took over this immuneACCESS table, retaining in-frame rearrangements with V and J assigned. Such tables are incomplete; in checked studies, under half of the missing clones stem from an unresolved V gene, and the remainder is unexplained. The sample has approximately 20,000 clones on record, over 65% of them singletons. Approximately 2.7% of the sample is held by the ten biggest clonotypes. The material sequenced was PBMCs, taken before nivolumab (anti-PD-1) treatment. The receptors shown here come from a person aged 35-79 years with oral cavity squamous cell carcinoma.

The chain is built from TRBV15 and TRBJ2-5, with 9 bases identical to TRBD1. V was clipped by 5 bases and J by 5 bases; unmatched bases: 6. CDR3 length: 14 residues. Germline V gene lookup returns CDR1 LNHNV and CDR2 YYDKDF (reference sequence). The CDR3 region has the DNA TGTGCCACCAGCCTTGGGACAGGGTGGGAGACCCAGTACTTC. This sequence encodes CATSLGTGWETQYF. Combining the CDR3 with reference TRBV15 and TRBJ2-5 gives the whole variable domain DAMVIQNPRYQVTQFGKPVTLSCSQTLNHNVMYWYQQKSSQAPKLLFHYYDKDFNNEADTPDNFQSRRPNTSFCFLDIRSPGLGDTAMYLCATSLGTGWETQYFGPGTRLLVL.

The DNA for the CDR3 is TGTGCCAGCAGCTTAGACCAGCTGGGAGGCCACGAGCAGTACTTC. It is translated as CASSLDQLGGHEQYF. V and J are TRBV7-9 and TRBJ2-7; D might be TRBD2 (6 bases). Between the trimmed V and J ends, which lost 1 base and 5 bases, there was a span of 15 bases. CDR3 length equals 15 residues. Germline V gene data show CDR1 as SEHNR and CDR2 as FQNEAQ (reference sequence).

The CDR3 spells CASSLAEVLETQYF. CDR3 coding DNA: TGTGCCAGCAGTTTAGCGGAGGTACTCGAGACCCAGTACTTC. This chain joins TRBV6-1 and TRBJ2-5; D might be TRBD2 (6 bases). The CDR3 is made up of 14 amino acids. The V and J ends lost 5 bases and 5 bases respectively, with 15 bases between them. Germline lookup yields CDR1 MNHNS and CDR2 SASEGT.

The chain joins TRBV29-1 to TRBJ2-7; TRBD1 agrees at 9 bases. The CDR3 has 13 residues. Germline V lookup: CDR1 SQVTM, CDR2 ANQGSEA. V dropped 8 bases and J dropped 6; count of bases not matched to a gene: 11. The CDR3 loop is CSLIRDREAEQYF. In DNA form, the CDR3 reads TGCAGCCTTATCAGGGACAGGGAGGCCGAGCAGTACTTC.

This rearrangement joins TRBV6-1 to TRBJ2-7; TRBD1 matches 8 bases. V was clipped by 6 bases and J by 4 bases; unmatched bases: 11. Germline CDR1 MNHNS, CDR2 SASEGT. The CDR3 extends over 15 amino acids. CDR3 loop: CASRVEAQGAYEQYF. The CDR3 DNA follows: TGTGCCAGCAGGGTCGAGGCGCAGGGGGCATACGAGCAGTACTTC.

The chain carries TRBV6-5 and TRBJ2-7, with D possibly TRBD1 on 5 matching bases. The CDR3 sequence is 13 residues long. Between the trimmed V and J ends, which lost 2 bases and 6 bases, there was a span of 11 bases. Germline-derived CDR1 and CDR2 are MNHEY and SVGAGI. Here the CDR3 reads CASSYADRGEQYF. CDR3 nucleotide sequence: TGTGCCAGCAGTTACGCAGACAGAGGCGAGCAGTACTTC.

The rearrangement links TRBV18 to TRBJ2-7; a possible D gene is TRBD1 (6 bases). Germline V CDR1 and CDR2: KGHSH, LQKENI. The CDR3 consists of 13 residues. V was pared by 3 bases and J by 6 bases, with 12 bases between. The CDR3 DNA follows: TGTGCCAGCTCACCCAACTCGGACAGCGAGCAGTACTTC. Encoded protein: CASSPNSDSEQYF.

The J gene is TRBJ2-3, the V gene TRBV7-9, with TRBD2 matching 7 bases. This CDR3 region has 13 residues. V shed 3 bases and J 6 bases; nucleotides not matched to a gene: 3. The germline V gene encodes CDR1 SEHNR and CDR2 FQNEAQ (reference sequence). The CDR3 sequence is CASSFTGGDTQYF. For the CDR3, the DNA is TGTGCCAGCAGCTTCACGGGAGGCGATACGCAGTATTTT.